These 28 T cell receptor beta chains originate from one sample sequenced in a study of cytomegalovirus exposure and HLA in healthy donors. Primers: 60 Vbeta forward and 13 Jbeta reverse. Assay used: immunoSEQ multiplex PCR; TCRdb lists only in-frame clones, some missing. Among approximately 130,000 clones listed, roughly 9.6% were seen once. Source material: PBMCs. All receptors derive from a woman aged 35 to 49 in good health and CMV-seropositive.

The chain couples TRBV5-1 to TRBJ2-5, with TRBD2 identical over 11 bases. Germline lookup yields CDR1 SGHRS and CDR2 YFSETQ. The CDR3 contains 16 residues. V was pared by 3 bases and J by 4 bases, with 8 bases of the junction left unmatched. CDR3 in amino acids: CASSSPLAGGRETQYF. CDR3 DNA sequence: TGCGCCAGCAGCTCCCCATTAGCGGGGGGGCGAGAGACCCAGTACTTC.

This chain joins TRBV19 and TRBJ2-3; D uncertain. V was shortened by 8 bases and J by 4 bases, with 16 bases between the two germline ends. CDR3 length: 14 residues. Germline values: CDR1 LNHDA, CDR2 SQIVND (reference sequence). Here the CDR3 DNA reads TGTGCCAGTCGGAGTGGAGCCCTGGCAGATACGCAGTATTTT. It encodes CASRSGALADTQYF.

The V gene is TRBV6-6, the J gene TRBJ1-2, with unresolved D. Germline loops: CDR1 MNHNY, CDR2 SVGAGI (reference sequence). The V end lost 0 bases, the J end lost 8 bases, and 16 bases lay between the germline ends. The CDR3 is made up of 15 amino acids. The CDR3 loop reads CASSYSGGAGTGYTF. For the CDR3, the DNA is TGTGCCAGCAGTTACTCTGGCGGCGCGGGAACGGGCTACACCTTC.

There are a few counts of this clone. The J gene is TRBJ2-1, the V gene TRBV7-2; D gene uncertain. Germline V gives CDR1 SGHTA, CDR2 FQGNSA. Trimming took 11 bases from V and 1 from J, leaving 9 bases between them. The CDR3 length is 12 residues. CDR3 amino acids: CASRQSYNEQFF. The CDR3 region has the DNA TGTGCCTCTAGGCAGTCCTACAATGAGCAGTTCTTC.

This clone was found a few times. The chain employs TRBV4-1 and TRBJ1-1; D unresolved. This CDR3 contains 14 residues. CDR1 and CDR2 (germline): MGHRA, YSYEKL. Trimming took off 7 bases at V and 5 bases at J, with 17 bases between the two ends. This chain's CDR3 is CASTQLTRRTEAFF. For the CDR3, the DNA is TGCGCCAGCACACAATTAACCCGGAGAACTGAAGCTTTCTTT.

The rearrangement links TRBV6-5 to TRBJ1-4; 7 bases line up with TRBD1. Germline assignment: CDR1 MNHEY and CDR2 SVGAGI. There are 14 residues in the CDR3. J lost 7 bases, V lost 6 bases, and 8 bases had no gene match. CDR3 nucleotides: TGTGCCAGCAGACCAGACAGGGTTCGTGAAAAACTGTTTTTT. It codes for CASRPDRVREKLFF.

This clone was seen more than once but under ten times. The genes are TRBV6-6 and TRBJ1-1, with D tentatively TRBD1 (5 bases). The CDR3 spans 14 residues. Germline V gene data show CDR1 as MNHNY and CDR2 as SVGAGI (reference sequence). The ends were cut back, 2 bases at V and 0 bases at J, with 7 bases in the middle. Here the CDR3 reads CASSYGHVNTEAFF. Here the CDR3 DNA reads TGTGCCAGCAGTTACGGACATGTGAACACTGAAGCTTTCTTT.

This clone is deemed medium-sized (0.01 to 0.1%). The rearrangement links TRBV7-9 to TRBJ1-1; maybe TRBD1 (6 bases). Germline V gives CDR1 SEHNR, CDR2 FQNEAQ (reference sequence). The CDR3 runs to 13 residues. V lost 5 bases, J lost 6 bases, and 13 bases lay in between. The CDR3 nucleotides are TGTGCCAGCAGCCAAACACAGGGCGCTGAAGCTTTCTTT. Its translation: CASSQTQGAEAFF.

This clone was seen many times. The V call is TRBV6-1, the J call TRBJ1-6, with 10 bases identical to TRBD1. Per germline, CDR1 MNHNS and CDR2 SASEGT. V dropped 5 bases and J dropped 9; count of bases not matched to a gene: 7. The CDR3 is 15 residues long. The chain's CDR3 is CASSRDRGSRSPLHF. CDR3 bases: TGTGCCAGCAGTAGGGACAGGGGATCACGTTCACCCCTCCACTTT.

J is TRBJ2-7 and V is TRBV13, with 9 bases fitting TRBD2. The trim removed 2 bases at V and 2 bases at J, leaving 4 bases unmatched. In germline, CDR1 is PRHDT, CDR2 FYEKMQ (reference sequence). The CDR3 is 15 residues long. The CDR3 sequence is CASSLFTSGPYEQYF. CDR3 DNA: TGTGCCAGCAGCTTATTTACTAGCGGGCCCTACGAGCAGTACTTC.

This clone turned up a few times. This chain links TRBV29-1 with TRBJ2-5; possible D gene TRBD1, 6 bases. There are 14 residues in the CDR3. CDR1 SQVTM and CDR2 ANQGSEA come from the germline V gene. Trimming took off 4 bases at V and 5 bases at J, with 17 bases between the two ends. The CDR3 loop is CSVVNEQGRETQYF. CDR3 coding DNA: TGCAGCGTTGTGAATGAACAGGGCCGGGAGACCCAGTACTTC.

V gene TRBV18 combines with J gene TRBJ2-2, with 7 bases identical to TRBD1. Germline V lookup: CDR1 KGHSH, CDR2 LQKENI. The CDR3 is made up of 16 amino acids. V lost 3 bases and J lost 1; bases outside the gene matches: 5. As DNA, the CDR3 is TGTGCCAGCTCACCCAGACAGGGTCGGAACACCGGGGAGCTGTTTTTT. Its protein product is CASSPRQGRNTGELFF. The whole variable domain, filled in from reference TRBV18 and TRBJ2-2, reads NAGVMQNPRHLVRRRGQEARLRCSPMKGHSHVYWYRQLPEEGLKFMVYLQKENIIDESGMPKERFSAEFPKEGPSILRIQQVVRGDSAAYFCASSPRQGRNTGELFFGEGSRLTVL.

This clone was seen only a few times. For the CDR3, the DNA is TGTGCCAGCAGCTTGGCCGGACAAACTTACAATGAGCAGTTCTTC. It specifies CASSLAGQTYNEQFF. The chain is built from TRBV5-6 and TRBJ2-1; D is possibly TRBD1 (5 bases). Germline V gene sequence: CDR1 SGHDT, CDR2 YYEEEE. The CDR3 is made up of 15 amino acids. V was trimmed by 0 bases and J by 4 bases, leaving 11 bases between them.

The gene calls are TRBV6-5 and TRBJ2-5; 15 bases line up with TRBD2. This CDR3 has 16 residues. Germline CDR1 MNHEY, CDR2 SVGAGI. Trimming cost V 4 bases and J 3 bases; bases outside gene matches: 3. DNA for the CDR3: TGTGCCAGCAGTTTGGGGACTAGCGGGGGGAAAGAGACCCAGTACTTC. Protein sequence: CASSLGTSGGKETQYF.

The CDR3 region is CASSQDWGGQGAGETQYF. Here the CDR3 DNA reads TGCGCCAGCAGCCAAGATTGGGGGGGACAGGGGGCAGGGGAGACCCAGTACTTC. The chain couples TRBV4-3 to TRBJ2-5; 12 bases align to TRBD1. The CDR3 has 18 residues. Germline V lookup: CDR1 LGHNA, CDR2 YSLEER. After removal of 0 bases from V and 5 bases from J, the junction contained 10 bases not matched to a gene.

This clone has a handful of counts. V usage is TRBV7-2 and J usage is TRBJ1-2, with D perhaps TRBD1 (6 bases). The CDR3 covers 12 residues. Germline V gene lookup returns CDR1 SGHTA and CDR2 FQGNSA. Trimming stripped 1 base from V and 10 bases from J, with 10 bases between. CDR3 coding DNA: TGTGCCAGCAGCTTAGGAGGACAGATCTACACCTTC. Translated: CASSLGGQIYTF. The full variable domain, with the rest looked up from reference TRBV7-2 and TRBJ1-2, is GAGVSQSPSNKVTEKGKDVELRCDPISGHTALYWYRQSLGQGLEFLIYFQGNSAPDKSGLPSDRFSAERTGGSVSTLTIQRTQQEDSAVYLCASSLGGQIYTFGSGTRLTVV.

The chain recombines TRBV5-4 with TRBJ2-1, with D maybe TRBD1 (5 bases). CDR3 length: 15 amino acids. Germline V lookup: CDR1 SGHNT, CDR2 YYREEE (reference sequence). V shed 0 bases and J shed 4 bases, with 11 bases lying between them. In DNA, the CDR3 is TGTGCCAGCAGCTTGGGGCAGGGCCTTTACAATGAGCAGTTCTTC. Its protein is CASSLGQGLYNEQFF.

V and J are TRBV27 and TRBJ1-2; 8 bases are shared with TRBD1. From germline, CDR1 is MNHEY and CDR2 SMNVEV (reference sequence). V trimming: 6 bases; J trimming: 3 bases; junction bases outside the gene matches: 6. This CDR3 has 14 residues. CDR3 DNA sequence: TGTGCCAGCAGACGGACAGGGCCTCACTATGGCTACACCTTC. It is translated as CASRRTGPHYGYTF.

This clone was seen a handful of times. V is TRBV5-4 and J is TRBJ1-1; D possibly corresponds to TRBD1 (5 bases). CDR1 and CDR2 from the germline V gene are SGHNT and YYREEE (reference sequence). Trimming removed 4 bases at V and 6 bases at J, with 25 bases between. The CDR3 spans 17 residues. CDR3 DNA sequence: TGTGCCAGCAGCGAATTACCAGGGTTGATCGACAACGCTGAAGCTTTCTTT. Residues: CASSELPGLIDNAEAFF.

The CDR3 region has the DNA TGTGCCAGCAGAAAAGGTGGGGGGGTTAACACTGAAGCTTTCTTT. Its translation is CASRKGGGVNTEAFF. This rearrangement joins TRBV6-5 to TRBJ1-1; D might be TRBD1 (5 bases). The germline V and J ends were trimmed by 6 bases and 2 bases, with 16 bases remaining between them. The CDR3 is 15 amino acids. Germline lookup yields CDR1 MNHEY and CDR2 SVGAGI.

The table lists this clone with a few counts. V usage is TRBV19 and J usage is TRBJ1-4; 8 bases agree with TRBD1. In germline, CDR1 is LNHDA, CDR2 SQIVND (reference sequence). The CDR3 runs 11 residues. Trimming removed 1 base from V and 17 bases from J; junction bases left unmatched: 3. This CDR3 reads CASSIGDRTFF. The CDR3, as DNA: TGTGCCAGTAGTATAGGGGACAGGACTTTTTTT.

The CDR3 is CSVEGTAGGSYEQYF. DNA of the CDR3: TGCAGCGTTGAAGGTACGGCGGGGGGTTCCTACGAGCAGTACTTC. The rearrangement uses TRBV29-1 and TRBJ2-7, with 8 bases fitting TRBD2. J lost 1 base, V lost 1 base, and 6 bases had no gene match. The CDR3 is 15 residues long. The germline CDR1 and CDR2 sequences are SQVTM and ANQGSEA.

J is TRBJ2-7 and V is TRBV7-2; TRBD2 is a possible D gene (7 bases). Germline V gene lookup returns CDR1 SGHTA and CDR2 FQGNSA. The CDR3 is made up of 15 amino acids. V was cut by 4 bases and J by 0 bases, with 13 bases left in between. CDR3 nucleotide sequence: TGTGCCAGCAGCTCCCGGGGGGACACCTCCTACGAGCAGTACTTC. The encoded protein is CASSSRGDTSYEQYF.

Only a few counts were recorded for this clone. CDR3 region: CASSLTSGEETQYF. The CDR3 coding sequence is TGTGCCAGCAGCTTGACTAGCGGGGAAGAGACCCAGTACTTC. The gene calls are TRBV7-9 and TRBJ2-5; 11 bases fit TRBD2. CDR1 is SEHNR and CDR2 is FQNEAQ in the germline V gene (reference sequence). V shed 3 bases and J 3 bases; nucleotides not matched to a gene: 0. The CDR3 spans 14 residues.

A few counts support this clone. V and J are TRBV15 and TRBJ1-1; D call uncertain. The CDR3 runs to 13 residues. V lost 7 bases and J lost 1, with 10 bases in between. The germline V gene encodes CDR1 LNHNV and CDR2 YYDKDF (reference sequence). The CDR3 here is CATNWEGNTEAFF. CDR3 DNA sequence: TGTGCCACCAATTGGGAGGGGAACACTGAAGCTTTCTTT.

V and J are TRBV7-2 and TRBJ1-6, with 7 bases identical to TRBD1. V lost 5 bases and J lost 6; bases outside the gene matches: 13. Germline V gives CDR1 SGHTA, CDR2 FQGNSA. CDR3 length equals 17 residues. The CDR3: CASSADRPLASNSPLHF. CDR3 DNA: TGTGCCAGCAGCGCGGACAGGCCCCTAGCTAGTAATTCACCCCTCCACTTT.

This rearrangement joins TRBV7-9 to TRBJ2-2; maybe TRBD2 (5 bases). Germline lookup yields CDR1 SEHNR and CDR2 FQNEAQ (reference sequence). V lost 3 bases to trimming and J lost 7 bases, with 15 bases between them. The CDR3 sequence is 15 residues long. The CDR3 DNA is TGTGCCAGCAGCTTTGACTTAGGGAGAGGCGGGGAGCTGTTTTTT. Encoded protein: CASSFDLGRGGELFF.

The sample holds a few counts of this clone. This chain joins TRBV2 and TRBJ1-1; D is undetermined. Trimming removed 6 bases at V and 2 bases at J, with 10 bases between. The germline gives CDR1 SNHLY, CDR2 FYNNEI. This CDR3 region has 13 residues. CDR3 bases: TGTGCCAGCAGCTCCCAGGTAAACACTGAAGCTTTCTTT. It specifies CASSSQVNTEAFF.